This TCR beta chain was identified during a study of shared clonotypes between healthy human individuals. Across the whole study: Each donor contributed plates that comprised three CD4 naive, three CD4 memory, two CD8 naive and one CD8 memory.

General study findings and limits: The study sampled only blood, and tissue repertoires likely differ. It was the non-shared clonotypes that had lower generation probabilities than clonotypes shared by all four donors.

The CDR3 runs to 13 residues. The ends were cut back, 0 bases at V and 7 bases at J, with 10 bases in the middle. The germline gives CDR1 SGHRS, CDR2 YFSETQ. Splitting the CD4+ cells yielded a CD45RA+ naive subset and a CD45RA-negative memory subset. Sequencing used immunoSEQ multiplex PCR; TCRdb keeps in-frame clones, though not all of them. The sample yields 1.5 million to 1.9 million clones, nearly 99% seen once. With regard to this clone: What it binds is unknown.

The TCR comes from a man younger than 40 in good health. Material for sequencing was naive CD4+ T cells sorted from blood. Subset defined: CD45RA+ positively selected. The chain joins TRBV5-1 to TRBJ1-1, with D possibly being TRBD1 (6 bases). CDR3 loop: CASSLEQGIEAFF. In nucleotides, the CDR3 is TGCGCCAGCAGCTTGGAACAGGGTATTGAAGCTTTCTTT. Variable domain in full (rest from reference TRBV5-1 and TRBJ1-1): KAGVTQTPRYLIKTRGQQVTLSCSPISGHRSVSWYQQTPGQGLQFLFEYFSETQRNKGNFPGRFSGRQFSNSRSEMNVSTLELGDSALYLCASSLEQGIEAFFGQGTRLTVV.